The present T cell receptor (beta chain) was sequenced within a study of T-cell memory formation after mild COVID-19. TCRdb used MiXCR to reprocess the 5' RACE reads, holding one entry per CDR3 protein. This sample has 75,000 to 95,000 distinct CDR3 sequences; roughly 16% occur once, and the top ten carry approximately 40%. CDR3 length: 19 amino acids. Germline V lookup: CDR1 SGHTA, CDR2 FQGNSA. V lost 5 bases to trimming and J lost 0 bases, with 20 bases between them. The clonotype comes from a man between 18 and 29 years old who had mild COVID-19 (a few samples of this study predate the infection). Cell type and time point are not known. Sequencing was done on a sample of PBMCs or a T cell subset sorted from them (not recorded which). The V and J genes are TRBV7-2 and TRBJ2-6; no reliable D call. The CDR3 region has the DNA TGTGCCAGCAGCCCTCTCCCCCGGACGGTCGTCTCTGGGGCCAACGTCCTGACTTTC. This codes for CASSPLPRTVVSGANVLTF.